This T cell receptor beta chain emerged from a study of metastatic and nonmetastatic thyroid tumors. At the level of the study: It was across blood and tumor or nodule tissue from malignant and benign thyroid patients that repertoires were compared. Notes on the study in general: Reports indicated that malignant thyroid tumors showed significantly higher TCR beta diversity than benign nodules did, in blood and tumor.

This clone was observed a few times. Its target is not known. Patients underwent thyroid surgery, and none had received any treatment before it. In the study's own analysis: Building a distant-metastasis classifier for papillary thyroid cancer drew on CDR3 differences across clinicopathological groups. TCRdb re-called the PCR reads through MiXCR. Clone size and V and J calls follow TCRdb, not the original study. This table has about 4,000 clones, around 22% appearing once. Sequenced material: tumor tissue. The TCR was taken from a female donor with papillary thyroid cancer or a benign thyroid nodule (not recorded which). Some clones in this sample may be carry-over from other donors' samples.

The CDR3 DNA follows: TGTGCCAGCAGTGCCCGACAGCGGGGACGGGGGCGAGATACGCAGTATTTT. Translation: CASSARQRGRGRDTQYF. The J gene is TRBJ2-3, the V gene TRBV28, with D tentatively TRBD2 (7 bases). The CDR3 is 17 amino acids. V gave up 5 bases and J gave up 5 bases, with 23 bases separating them. Looked up from germline, CDR1 is MDHEN and CDR2 is SYDVKM.